The rows below give T cell receptor beta chains drawn from one sample of a study of T cells expressing NK-cell markers. TCRdb re-called the 5' RACE reads; one entry per CDR3 protein, DNA not given. The listing contains about 460,000 distinct CDR3 sequences. Sequencing was carried out using blood T cells: a sorted CD56 or NKG2C T cell subset, CD4+ or CD8+ T cells, or bulk PBMC T cells (not recorded which). The receptors stem from a woman between 45 and 65 years old in good health. CDR3s include the opening cysteine and the closing phenylalanine or tryptophan.

v_gene	j_gene	CDR3aa
TRBV2	TRBJ2-5	CASVRENTETQYF
TRBV11-2	TRBJ1-2	CASSLDRERALGYTF
TRBV12-3/TRBV12-4	TRBJ2-5	CASSYDGLAGEETQYF
TRBV5-1	TRBJ2-7	CASSLKQQGAIQYF
TRBV7-6	TRBJ2-7	CASSLIPQGSYEQYF
TRBV27	TRBJ2-5	CASRTRGARETQYF
TRBV3-1	TRBJ2-1	CASSRTVRDFDEQFF
TRBV7-3	TRBJ2-3	CASSLQGGSTDTQYF
TRBV5-1	TRBJ2-1	CASSLMGLSINEQFF
TRBV20-1	TRBJ1-2	CSAGFTGFNYGYTF
TRBV5-1	TRBJ1-2	CASSLIWGPDYGYTF
TRBV5-1	TRBJ2-1	CASQLWASGVNEQFF
TRBV2	TRBJ1-4	CASSRGSLTNEKLFF
TRBV6-4	TRBJ2-5	CASSVGPGLAGGKQETQYF
TRBV7-8	TRBJ2-7	CASSLGDEQYF
TRBV19	TRBJ1-2	CASSIDGTHGYTF
TRBV11-1	TRBJ2-1	CASSLESGGEQFF
TRBV20-1	TRBJ2-3	CSATSGTKMSDTQYF
TRBV12-3/TRBV12-4	TRBJ2-1	CASSSELYNEQFF
TRBV7-9	TRBJ1-6	CASSLAAGKNSPLHF
TRBV11-3	TRBJ2-5	CASRLGVPETQYF
TRBV5-8	TRBJ2-7	CASSLGQGRAYEQYF
TRBV27	TRBJ1-1	CASSTPTSDRNTEAFF
TRBV5-1	TRBJ1-1	CASSFREGAKLEDTEAFF
TRBV25-1	TRBJ1-2	CASSDIYGYTF
TRBV25-1	TRBJ2-3	CASSGQNGTRTDTQYF
TRBV7-9	TRBJ2-5	CASSLRAGGSKETQYF
TRBV12-3/TRBV12-4	TRBJ1-2	CASSFRGRGDSGYTF
TRBV4-1	TRBJ2-5	CASSQVVQETQYF
TRBV25-1	TRBJ2-7	CASREQGAPYEQYF
TRBV30	TRBJ1-2	CAWSVGGTWRGYTF
TRBV12-3/TRBV12-4	TRBJ2-1	CASTHRLALGYNEQFF
TRBV6-1	TRBJ1-3	CASSEGRTSGNTIYF
TRBV5-1	TRBJ2-1	CASSLEGSGMVGEQFF
TRBV12-3/TRBV12-4	TRBJ2-1	CASSLAAGTFYNEQFF
TRBV12-3/TRBV12-4	TRBJ2-3	CASRPNGQDTQYF
TRBV14	TRBJ2-1	CASSSRSGMVYEQFF
TRBV3-1	TRBJ1-1	CASSQDEGTDTEAFF
TRBV7-2	TRBJ1-5	CASSASTGREQPQHF
TRBV12-3/TRBV12-4	TRBJ1-5	CASTLEGRSQPQHF
TRBV7-8	TRBJ2-7	CASSLAWVVYEQYF
TRBV9	TRBJ2-3	CASSSRQGTRTDTQYF
TRBV5-1	TRBJ2-3	CASSPGALQVYF
TRBV12-3/TRBV12-4	TRBJ1-5	CASSSVEGVHQPQHF
TRBV6-1	TRBJ2-7	CASSLTGGAYEQYF
TRBV7-2	TRBJ1-2	CASSPSGTGGYTF
TRBV9	TRBJ2-3	CASSVASGGLADTQYF
TRBV27	TRBJ1-5	CASSWAPDANQPQHF
TRBV12-3/TRBV12-4	TRBJ2-7	CASRPDREASYEQYF
TRBV12-3/TRBV12-4	TRBJ2-1	CASNGMGNEQFF
TRBV6-2/TRBV6-3	TRBJ2-3	CASSFRTSGRENTQYF
TRBV29-1	TRBJ2-1	CSVSKVRGDNEQFF
TRBV6-5	TRBJ2-1	CASSYSALAGGYYNEQFF
TRBV20-1	TRBJ2-1	CSASSLAGGQGEQFF
TRBV5-1	TRBJ1-2	CASSSQGTPGYTF